The 10 T cell receptor beta chains listed next were all sequenced from one sample in a study of T cells in Graves' hyperthyroidism and ophthalmopathy. Template material for amplifying TCR beta CDR3 regions consisted of RNA transcripts. In the first-round RT-PCR of the TCR CDR3, the HTBI primer set was used. MiXCR was run by TCRdb on the multiplex PCR reads, yielding one entry per CDR3 protein. Of about 600,000 distinct CDR3 sequences listed, roughly 16% are singletons. The sample comprised blood. These receptors all stem from a middle-aged woman with Graves' ophthalmopathy.

About this clonotype itself: A much larger clone differs by one base, so this may be a read error. This is likely a read error, given that the CDR3 carries no conserved phenylalanine or tryptophan at its end. The V call is TRBV28, the J call TRBJ2-7; the D gene could be TRBD1 or TRBD2 (5 bases each). With 5 bases removed from V and 3 bases from J, the gap between germline ends came to 11 bases. The germline CDR1 and CDR2 sequences are MDHEN and SYDVKM. This CDR3 has 13 residues. The CDR3 sequence: CASSRTTSYEQYL. The CDR3 nucleotides are TGTGCCAGCAGTCGGACAACTAGCTACGAGCAGTACCTC.

This clonotype was picked up many times. The chain combines TRBV11-2 with TRBJ2-1; no firm D call. The CDR3 loop spans 13 amino acids. Germline V lookup: CDR1 SGHAT, CDR2 FQNNGV. Trimming removed 4 bases from V and 4 bases from J, with 8 bases in between. The CDR3: CASSYPGYNEQFF. The CDR3 coding sequence is TGTGCCAGCAGCTACCCCGGGTACAATGAGCAGTTCTTC.

This clonotype was seen only a few times. The chain combines TRBV7-9 with TRBJ1-6; TRBD1 matches at 8 bases. Germline CDR1 SEHNR, CDR2 FQNEAQ (reference sequence). The CDR3 runs to 15 residues. With V trimmed by 1 base and J by 8 bases, 4 bases remained unmatched. As DNA, the CDR3 is TGTGCCAGCAGCTTAGGGCCAGGGGGCGATTCACCCCTCCACTTT. It is translated as CASSLGPGGDSPLHF. The whole variable domain, remainder taken from reference TRBV7-9 and TRBJ1-6, is DTGVSQNPRHKITKRGQNVTFRCDPISEHNRLYWYRQTLGQGPEFLTYFQNEAQLEKSRLLSDRFSAERPKGSFSTLEIQRTEQGDSAMYLCASSLGPGGDSPLHFGNGTRLTVT.

CDR3 protein: CASSAKHPTSGRPYEQYF. The CDR3 bases are TGTGCCAGTAGTGCCAAGCATCCGACTAGCGGGAGGCCCTACGAGCAGTACTTC. This chain uses TRBV19 with TRBJ2-7; 13 bases map to TRBD2. The CDR3 contains 18 residues. CDR1 LNHDA and CDR2 SQIVND come from the germline V gene (reference sequence). The V gene end was trimmed by 5 bases and the J gene end by 2 bases; junction bases not matched to a gene: 12. Full variable domain (remainder filled in from reference TRBV19 and TRBJ2-7): DGGITQSPKYLFRKEGQNVTLSCEQNLNHDAMYWYRQDPGQGLRLIYYSQIVNDFQKGDIAEGYSVSREKKESFPLTVTSAQKNPTAFYLCASSAKHPTSGRPYEQYFGPGTRLTVT.

The chain carries TRBV7-9 and TRBJ2-7, with D possibly matching TRBD1 (5 bases). The CDR3 is made up of 14 amino acids. Between the trimmed V and J ends, which lost 5 bases and 7 bases, there was a span of 18 bases. Per germline, CDR1 SEHNR and CDR2 FQNEAQ (reference sequence). CDR3 residues: CASSPAGLPREQYF. The CDR3 DNA is TGTGCCAGCAGCCCCGCAGGGCTTCCGAGGGAGCAGTACTTC. Based on the CDR3 plus reference TRBV7-9 and TRBJ2-7, the full variable domain is DTGVSQNPRHKITKRGQNVTFRCDPISEHNRLYWYRQTLGQGPEFLTYFQNEAQLEKSRLLSDRFSAERPKGSFSTLEIQRTEQGDSAMYLCASSPAGLPREQYFGPGTRLTVT.

The rearrangement links TRBV6-4 to TRBJ2-1; D may match TRBD1 or TRBD2 (5 bases each). This CDR3 spans 14 amino acids. The V gene's germline CDR1 is MRHNA and CDR2 SNTAGT. The V and J ends lost 6 bases and 9 bases respectively, with 18 bases between them. The CDR3 reads CASREGLEYGEQFF. The CDR3 DNA sequence: TGTGCCAGCAGAGAGGGGTTAGAATACGGTGAGCAGTTCTTC.

This clonotype was recorded many times. V gene TRBV11-2 combines with J gene TRBJ2-7; D is ambiguous. CDR1 is SGHAT and CDR2 is FQNNGV in the germline V gene. The CDR3 consists of 13 residues. V lost 2 bases, J lost 3 bases, and 8 bases lay in between. This CDR3 reads CASSLLYGYEQYF. The DNA for the CDR3 is TGTGCCAGCAGCTTACTGTATGGCTACGAGCAGTACTTC.

This clonotype came up many times. This chain uses TRBV2 with TRBJ2-7; D tentatively reads TRBD1 or TRBD2 (6 bases each). The V gene lost 6 bases and the J gene lost 7 bases, with 13 bases spanning the gap. Germline CDR1 SNHLY, CDR2 FYNNEI. There are 12 residues in the CDR3. This CDR3 is CASREGVLEQYF. The CDR3 nucleotides read TGTGCCAGCAGGGAGGGGGTACTGGAGCAGTACTTC. The variable domain in full, with the rest retrieved from reference TRBV2 and TRBJ2-7, is EPEVTQTPSHQVTQMGQEVILRCVPISNHLYFYWYRQILGQKVEFLVSFYNNEISEKSEIFDDQFSVERPDGSNFTLKIRSTKLEDSAMYFCASREGVLEQYFGPGTRLTVT.

CDR3 protein: CATSDPAGLAPYEQYF. DNA of the CDR3: TGTGCCACCAGTGATCCAGCGGGACTAGCCCCCTACGAGCAGTACTTC. This chain connects TRBV24-1 to TRBJ2-7; TRBD2 agrees at 9 bases. Looked up from germline, CDR1 is KGHDR and CDR2 is SFDVKD. There are 16 residues in the CDR3. Trimming removed 3 bases from V and 2 bases from J; junction bases left unmatched: 7.

Only a few counts were recorded for this clonotype. The CDR3 here is CASSPLMGQGARTEAFF. Written as DNA, the CDR3 is TGTGCCAGCTCCCCGCTGATGGGACAGGGGGCGAGAACTGAAGCTTTCTTT. The V and J genes are TRBV18 and TRBJ1-1; 12 nucleotides align to TRBD1. J lost 5 bases, V lost 6 bases, and 13 bases had no gene match. Germline CDR1 KGHSH, CDR2 LQKENI. This CDR3 region has 17 residues.